This record looks at one T cell receptor (beta chain) sequence and its context. Antigen unknown. CDR1 and CDR2 from the germline V gene are SGHRS and YFSETQ. Deletions cut 4 bases from V and 5 bases from J, with 24 bases between. The CDR3 has 18 amino acids. Authors' processing steps: Owing to the provision of junction-only sequences devoid of quality scores by immunoSEQ, filtering differed. Sequencing was performed with immunoSEQ multiplex PCR; in TCRdb, only in-frame clones are kept and a portion is missing. V and J calls and clone size follow that table, whereas D and trimming were derived from the DNA. This sample has about 2.4 million clones, with over 85% found just once. This sample is drawn from a study of shared clonotypes between healthy human individuals. Study as a whole: Donors, aged 18 to 49, were a couple of women and a few men.

Study-wide results and limits: A few donors held about 4.6% of naive CD4 clonotypes in common.

HIV-negative, healthy adults without recent acute infections or vaccinations were the donors. The receptor was isolated from a man younger than 30 in good health. Some clones in this sample may be carry-over from other donors' samples. Sequencing input: naive CD4+ T cells from PBMCs. Subset in this sample: CD45RA+ positively selected. This chain uses TRBV5-1 with TRBJ2-2; D gene unclear. The CDR3 reads CASSPRQLGREGTGELFF. The CDR3 nucleotides read TGCGCCAGCAGCCCCCGGCAACTTGGACGAGAAGGGACCGGGGAGCTGTTTTTT.